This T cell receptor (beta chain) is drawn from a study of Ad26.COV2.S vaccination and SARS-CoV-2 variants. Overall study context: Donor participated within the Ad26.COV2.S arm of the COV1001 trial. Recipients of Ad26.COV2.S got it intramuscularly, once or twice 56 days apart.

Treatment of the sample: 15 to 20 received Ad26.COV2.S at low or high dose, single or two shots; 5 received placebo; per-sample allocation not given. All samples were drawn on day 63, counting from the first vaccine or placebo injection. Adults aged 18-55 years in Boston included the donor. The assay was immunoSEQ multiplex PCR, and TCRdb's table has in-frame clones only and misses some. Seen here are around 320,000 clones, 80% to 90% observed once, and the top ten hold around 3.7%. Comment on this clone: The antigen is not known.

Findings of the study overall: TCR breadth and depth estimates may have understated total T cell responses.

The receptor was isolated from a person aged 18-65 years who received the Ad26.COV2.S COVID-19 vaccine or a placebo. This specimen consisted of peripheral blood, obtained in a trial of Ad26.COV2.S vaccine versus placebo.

DNA of the CDR3: TGTGCCAGCAGTACTCGAACAGGGAAACACGAGCAGTACTTC. It translates to CASSTRTGKHEQYF. The chain joins TRBV6-5 to TRBJ2-7; D perhaps matches TRBD1 (6 bases). V lost 5 bases and J 5 bases, leaving 16 bases between the germline ends. Germline lookup yields CDR1 MNHEY and CDR2 SVGAGI. This CDR3 has 14 amino acids.